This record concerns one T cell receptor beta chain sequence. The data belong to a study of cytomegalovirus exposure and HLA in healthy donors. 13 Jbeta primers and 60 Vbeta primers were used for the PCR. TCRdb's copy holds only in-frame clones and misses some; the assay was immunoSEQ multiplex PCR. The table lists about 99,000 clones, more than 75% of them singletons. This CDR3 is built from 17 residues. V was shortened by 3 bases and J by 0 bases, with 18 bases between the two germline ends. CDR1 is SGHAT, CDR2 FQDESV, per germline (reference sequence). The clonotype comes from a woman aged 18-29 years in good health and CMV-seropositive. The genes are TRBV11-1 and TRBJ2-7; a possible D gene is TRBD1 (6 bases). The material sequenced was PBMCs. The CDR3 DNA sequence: TGTGCCAGCAGCTTCGAGGACAGTATCCCTAGCTCCTACGAGCAGTACTTC. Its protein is CASSFEDSIPSSYEQYF. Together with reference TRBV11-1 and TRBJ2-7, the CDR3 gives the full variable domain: EAEVAQSPRYKITEKSQAVAFWCDPISGHATLYWYRQILGQGPELLVQFQDESVVDDSQLPKDRFSAERLKGVDSTLKIQPAELGDSAMYLCASSFEDSIPSSYEQYFGPGTRLTVT.